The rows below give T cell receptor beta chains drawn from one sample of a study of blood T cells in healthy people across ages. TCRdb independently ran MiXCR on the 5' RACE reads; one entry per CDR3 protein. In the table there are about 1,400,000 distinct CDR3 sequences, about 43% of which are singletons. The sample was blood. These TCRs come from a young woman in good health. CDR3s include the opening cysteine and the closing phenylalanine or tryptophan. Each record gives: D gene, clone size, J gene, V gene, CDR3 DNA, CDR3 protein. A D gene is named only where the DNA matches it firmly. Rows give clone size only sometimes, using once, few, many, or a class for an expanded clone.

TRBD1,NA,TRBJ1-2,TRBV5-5,TGTGCCAGCAGCTTACCGGGACAGCCTTTTTATGGCTACACCTTC,CASSLPGQPFYGYTF
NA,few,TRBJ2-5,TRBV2,TGTGCCAGCAGCGAAGTGGGGACCCAGTACTTC,CASSEVGTQYF
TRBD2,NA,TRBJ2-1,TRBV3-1,TGTGCCAGCAGCCGTTGTGGCGGGGGGGCCTACAATGAGCAGTTCTTC,CASSRCGGGAYNEQFF
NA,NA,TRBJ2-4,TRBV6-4,TGTGCCAGCAGTGAAGCGGTAGCCAAAAACATTCAGTACTTC,CASSEAVAKNIQYF
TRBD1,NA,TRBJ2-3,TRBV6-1,TGTGCCAGCAGTGAAACAGGGGGCTATACGCAGTATTTT,CASSETGGYTQYF
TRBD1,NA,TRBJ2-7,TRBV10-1,TGCGCCAGCAGTCGACAGGGATTCTACGAGCAGTACTTC,CASSRQGFYEQYF
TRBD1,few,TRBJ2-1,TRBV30,TGTGCCTGGAGTGTTGGGCAGGGGGTCACTGAGCAGTTCTTC,CAWSVGQGVTEQFF
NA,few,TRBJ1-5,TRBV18,TGTGCCAGCTCACCACCAGGGGTTAGCAATCAGCCCCAGCATTTT,CASSPPGVSNQPQHF
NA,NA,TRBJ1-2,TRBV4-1,TGCGCCAGCAGCCAAGGACAGGACCGTTACTATGGCTACACCTTC,CASSQGQDRYYGYTF
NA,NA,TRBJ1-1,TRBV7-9,TGTGCCAGCAGCTTACCAGGGGATGAAGCTTTCTTT,CASSLPGDEAFF
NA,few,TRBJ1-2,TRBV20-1,TGCAGTCCTGGGGGGACCGGGGAGAACTATGGCTACACCTTC,CSPGGTGENYGYTF
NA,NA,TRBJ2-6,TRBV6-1,TGTGCCAGCAGTGTAACGACAAGGCAGACCTCTGGGGCCAACGTCCTGACTTTC,CASSVTTRQTSGANVLTF
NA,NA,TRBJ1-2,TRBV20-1,TGCAGTGCTAGTGTGGCAGAGAACTATGGCTACACCTTC,CSASVAENYGYTF
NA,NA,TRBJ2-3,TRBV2,TGTGCCAGCAGTGCCGGGGAGTATGCTAGCACAGATACGCAGTATTTT,CASSAGEYASTDTQYF
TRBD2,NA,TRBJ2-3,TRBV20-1,TGCAGTGCTTATAGCGGGAGAGAGGGACTTAGTAGTACAGATACGCAGTATTTT,CSAYSGREGLSSTDTQYF
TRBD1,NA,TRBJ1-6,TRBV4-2,TGTGCCAGCAGCCCGCCCGAGTTAGGGGGCCGCTATAATTCACCCCTCCACTTT,CASSPPELGGRYNSPLHF
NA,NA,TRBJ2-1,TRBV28,TGTGCCAGCATCGCGGCGGGGGCGGCGTCGAACAATGAGCAGTTCTTC,CASIAAGAASNNEQFF
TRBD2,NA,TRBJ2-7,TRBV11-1,TGTGCCAGCAGCTCCAGAGCGGGGGGGCCCTTCGAGCAGTACTTC,CASSSRAGGPFEQYF
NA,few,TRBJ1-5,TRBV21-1,TGTGCCAGCAGCAAGGGGACAGGGGGGAAGCCCCAGCATTTT,CASSKGTGGKPQHF
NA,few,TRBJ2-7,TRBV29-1,TGCAGCGTTGTCGGTGAGGGGCAGTACTTC,CSVVGEGQYF
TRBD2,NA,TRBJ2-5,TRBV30,TGTGCCTGGAGTGGACAGCAGCGGGGGGGCCTAGAGACCCAGTACTTC,CAWSGQQRGGLETQYF
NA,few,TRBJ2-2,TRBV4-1,TGCGCCAGCAGCCCCGGGACCCAACCCGCGAACACCGGGGAGCTGTTTTTT,CASSPGTQPANTGELFF
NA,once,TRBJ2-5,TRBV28,TGTGCCAGCAGTTTCCCCAACTTTAAGGTGGAGGGTGAGCAGTACTTC,CASSFPNFKVEGEQYF
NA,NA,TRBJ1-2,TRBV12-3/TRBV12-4,TGTGCCAGCAGTTTAAGGAGGGCCCCGAGCTATGGCTACACCTTC,CASSLRRAPSYGYTF
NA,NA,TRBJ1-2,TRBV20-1,TGCAGTGCTAGAGAGACAGTGAACTATGGCTACACCTTC,CSARETVNYGYTF
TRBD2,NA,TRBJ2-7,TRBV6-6,TGTGCCAGCAGCCTAGCGGACCCAGACTACGAGCAGTACTTC,CASSLADPDYEQYF
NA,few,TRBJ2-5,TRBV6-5,TGTGCCAGCAGTTACGGGGGGGGCCTTCTCGAGACCCAGTACTTC,CASSYGGGLLETQYF
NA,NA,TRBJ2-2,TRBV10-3,TGTGCCATCAGTGAAAACAGGAACACCGGGGAGCTGTTTTTT,CAISENRNTGELFF
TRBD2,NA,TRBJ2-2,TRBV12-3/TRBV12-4,TGTGCCAGCAGTCCCCGGACTAGCGGTAACACCGGGGAGCTGTTTTTT,CASSPRTSGNTGELFF
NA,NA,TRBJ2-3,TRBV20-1,TGCAGTGCTAGAGATCTACGGGAGCAGCCAGATACGCAGTATTTT,CSARDLREQPDTQYF
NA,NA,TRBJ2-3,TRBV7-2,TGTGCCAGCGAAGATCGGAGCGGGACAGATACGCAGTATTTT,CASEDRSGTDTQYF
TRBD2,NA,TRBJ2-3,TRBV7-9,TGTGCCAGCAGCTCATACCGGACTGGCGGGAGGACAGATACGCAGTATTTT,CASSSYRTGGRTDTQYF
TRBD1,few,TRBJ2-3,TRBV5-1,TGCGCCAGCAGCTCGCCCGACAGGGGGTACGCGACAGATACGCAGTATTTT,CASSSPDRGYATDTQYF
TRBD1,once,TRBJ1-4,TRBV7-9,TGTGCCAGCAGCACCGACTGGACAGGGTCTAATGAAAAACTGTTTTTT,CASSTDWTGSNEKLFF
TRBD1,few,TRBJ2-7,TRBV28,TGTGCCAGTCGGACAGGGATCATCTACGAGCAGTACTTC,CASRTGIIYEQYF
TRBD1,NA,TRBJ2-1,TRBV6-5,TGCGCCAGCAGTTTAACCGGGACAGGGGGCAATGAGCAGTTCTTC,CASSLTGTGGNEQFF
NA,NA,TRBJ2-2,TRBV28,TGTGCCAGCAGTAGGTGGGACACGTACACCGGGGAGCCGTTTTTT,CASSRWDTYTGEPFF
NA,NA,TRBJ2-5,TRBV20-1,TGCAGTGCTAGAGAAGGCCCTCGGGTGACCCAGTACTTC,CSAREGPRVTQYF
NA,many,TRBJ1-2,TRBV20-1,TGCAGTTCAGAGTTATCAGGCTATGGCTACACCTTC,CSSELSGYGYTF
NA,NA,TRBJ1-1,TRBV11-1,TGTGCCAGCAGCTTAGCGGGTCCAGGGATGAACACTGAAGCTTTCTTT,CASSLAGPGMNTEAFF
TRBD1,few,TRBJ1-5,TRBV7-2,TGTGCCAGCAGCCGGGGGACAGGGGGCGTTTTTCAGCCCCAGCATTTT,CASSRGTGGVFQPQHF